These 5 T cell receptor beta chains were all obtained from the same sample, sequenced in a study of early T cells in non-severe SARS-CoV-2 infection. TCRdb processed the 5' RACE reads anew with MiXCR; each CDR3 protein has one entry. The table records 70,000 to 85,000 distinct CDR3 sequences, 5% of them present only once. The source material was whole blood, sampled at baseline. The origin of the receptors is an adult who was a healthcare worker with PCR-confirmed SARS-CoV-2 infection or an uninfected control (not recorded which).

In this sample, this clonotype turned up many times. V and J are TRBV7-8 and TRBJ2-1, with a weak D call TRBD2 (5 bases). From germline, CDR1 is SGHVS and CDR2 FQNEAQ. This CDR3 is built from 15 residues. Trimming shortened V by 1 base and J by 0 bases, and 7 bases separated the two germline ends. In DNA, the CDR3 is TGTGCCAGCAGCTTAGGGCTAGCCTCCTACAATGAGCAGTTCTTC. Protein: CASSLGLASYNEQFF.

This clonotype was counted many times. As DNA, the CDR3 is TGTGCCAGCAGCTTTCAGGGGTCAGCGCCCCAGCATTTT. Encoded protein: CASSFQGSAPQHF. This sequence joins TRBV7-6 and TRBJ1-5; tentative D call: TRBD1 (6 bases). CDR3 size: 13 residues. Trimming pared 3 bases from V and 9 bases from J, leaving 12 bases between. Germline loops: CDR1 SGHVS, CDR2 FNYEAQ.

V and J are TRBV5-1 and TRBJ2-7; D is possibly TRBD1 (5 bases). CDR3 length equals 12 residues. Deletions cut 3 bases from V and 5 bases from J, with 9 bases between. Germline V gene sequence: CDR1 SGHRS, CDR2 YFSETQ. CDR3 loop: CASSSPGNEQYF. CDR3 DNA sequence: TGCGCCAGCAGCTCTCCAGGGAACGAGCAGTACTTC.

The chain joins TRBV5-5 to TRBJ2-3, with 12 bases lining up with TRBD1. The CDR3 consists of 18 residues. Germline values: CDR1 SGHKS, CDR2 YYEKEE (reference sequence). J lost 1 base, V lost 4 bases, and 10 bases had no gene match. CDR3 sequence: CASSRMGQGAGGTDTQYF. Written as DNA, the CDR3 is TGTGCCAGCAGCCGGATGGGACAGGGGGCTGGAGGCACAGATACGCAGTATTTT.

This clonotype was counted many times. Here the CDR3 reads CASSLFARGVNQPQHF. In DNA, the CDR3 is TGTGCCAGCAGCTTATTCGCCAGGGGGGTTAATCAGCCCCAGCATTTT. The J gene is TRBJ1-5, the V gene TRBV7-2, with 7 nucleotides matching TRBD1. The germline CDR1 and CDR2 sequences are SGHTA and FQGNSA. The V and J ends lost 2 bases and 4 bases, in that order; junction bases with no gene match: 8. The CDR3 has 16 amino acids.